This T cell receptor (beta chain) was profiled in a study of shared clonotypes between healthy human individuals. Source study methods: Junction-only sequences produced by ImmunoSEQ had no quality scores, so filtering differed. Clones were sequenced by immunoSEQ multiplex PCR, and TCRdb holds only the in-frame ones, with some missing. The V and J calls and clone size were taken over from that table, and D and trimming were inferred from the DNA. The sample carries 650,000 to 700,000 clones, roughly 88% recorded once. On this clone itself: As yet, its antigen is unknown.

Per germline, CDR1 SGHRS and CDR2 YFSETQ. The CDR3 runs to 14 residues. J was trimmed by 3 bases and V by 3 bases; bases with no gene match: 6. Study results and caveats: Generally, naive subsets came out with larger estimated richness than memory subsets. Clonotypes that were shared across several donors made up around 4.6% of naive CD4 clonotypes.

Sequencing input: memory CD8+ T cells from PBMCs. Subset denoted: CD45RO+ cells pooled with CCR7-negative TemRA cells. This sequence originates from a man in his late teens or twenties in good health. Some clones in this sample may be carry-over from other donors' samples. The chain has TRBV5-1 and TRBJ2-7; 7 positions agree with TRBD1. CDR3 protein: CASSSLAGGYEQYF. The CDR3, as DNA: TGCGCCAGCAGCTCGCTCGCAGGGGGCTACGAGCAGTACTTC.